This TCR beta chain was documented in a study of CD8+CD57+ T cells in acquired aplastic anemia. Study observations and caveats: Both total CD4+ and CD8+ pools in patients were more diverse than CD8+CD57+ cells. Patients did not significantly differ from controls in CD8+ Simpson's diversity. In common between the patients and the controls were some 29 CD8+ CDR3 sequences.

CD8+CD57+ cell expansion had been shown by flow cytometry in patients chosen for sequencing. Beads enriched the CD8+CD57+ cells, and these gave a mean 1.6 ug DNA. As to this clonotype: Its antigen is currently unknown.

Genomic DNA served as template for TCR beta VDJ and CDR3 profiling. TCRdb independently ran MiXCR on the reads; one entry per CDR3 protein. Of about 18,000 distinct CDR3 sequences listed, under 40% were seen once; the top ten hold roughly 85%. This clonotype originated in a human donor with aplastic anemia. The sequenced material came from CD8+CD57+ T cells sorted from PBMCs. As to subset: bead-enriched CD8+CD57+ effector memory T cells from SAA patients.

The CDR3 DNA reads as TGTGCCGGAACAGGGGGCGCAGGCAATGAGCAGTTCTTC. It specifies CAGTGGAGNEQFF. The rearrangement uses TRBV30 and TRBJ2-1; the match to TRBD1 covers 9 bases. The CDR3 length is 13 residues. The J segment lost 6 bases and the V segment lost 8 bases, leaving 8 bases of the junction unmatched. Germline V gene data show CDR1 as GTSNPN and CDR2 as SVGIG (reference sequence).